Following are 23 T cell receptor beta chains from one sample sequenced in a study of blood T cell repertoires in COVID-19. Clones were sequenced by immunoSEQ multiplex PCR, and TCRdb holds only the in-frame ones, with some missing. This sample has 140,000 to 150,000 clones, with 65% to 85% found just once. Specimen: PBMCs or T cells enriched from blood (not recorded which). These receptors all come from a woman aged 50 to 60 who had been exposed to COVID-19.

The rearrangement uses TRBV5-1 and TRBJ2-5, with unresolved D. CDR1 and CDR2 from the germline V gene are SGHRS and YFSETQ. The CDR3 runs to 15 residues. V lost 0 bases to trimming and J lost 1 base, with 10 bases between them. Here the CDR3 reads CASSLAVQLQETQYF. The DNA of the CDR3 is TGCGCCAGCAGCTTGGCCGTACAGCTCCAAGAGACCCAGTACTTC.

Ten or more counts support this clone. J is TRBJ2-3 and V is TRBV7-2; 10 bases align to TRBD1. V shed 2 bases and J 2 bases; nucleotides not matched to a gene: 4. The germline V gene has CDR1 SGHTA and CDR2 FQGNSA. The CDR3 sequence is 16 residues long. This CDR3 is CASSLMGQGITDTQYF. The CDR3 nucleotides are TGTGCCAGCAGCTTAATGGGACAGGGGATCACAGATACGCAGTATTTT.

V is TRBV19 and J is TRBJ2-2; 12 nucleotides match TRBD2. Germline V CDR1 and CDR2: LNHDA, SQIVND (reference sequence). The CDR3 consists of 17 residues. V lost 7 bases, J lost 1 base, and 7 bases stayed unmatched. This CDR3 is CASIPTSGGMNTGELFF. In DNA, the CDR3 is TGTGCCAGTATCCCGACTAGCGGGGGAATGAACACCGGGGAGCTGTTTTTT.

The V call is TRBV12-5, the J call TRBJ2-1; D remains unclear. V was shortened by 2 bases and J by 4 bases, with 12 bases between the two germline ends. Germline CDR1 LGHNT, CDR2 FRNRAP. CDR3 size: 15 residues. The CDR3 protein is CASGLSHVSYNEQFF. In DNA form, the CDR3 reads TGTGCTAGTGGTTTGTCCCATGTCAGTTACAATGAGCAGTTCTTC.

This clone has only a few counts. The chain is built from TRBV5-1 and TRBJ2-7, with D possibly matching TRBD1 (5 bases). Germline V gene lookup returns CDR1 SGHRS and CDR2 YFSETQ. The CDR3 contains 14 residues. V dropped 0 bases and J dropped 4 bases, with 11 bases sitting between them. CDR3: CASSLAVGAYEQYF. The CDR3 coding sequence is TGCGCCAGCAGCTTGGCCGTTGGGGCTTACGAGCAGTACTTC.

CDR3 coding DNA: TGTGCCAGCAGCTCTATCCCCAGCGGGAGGGCCAGTGGGCAGTTCTTC. This sequence encodes CASSSIPSGRASGQFF. V is TRBV6-2 or TRBV6-3 and J is TRBJ2-1; 10 positions match TRBD2. Per germline, CDR1 MNHEY and CDR2 SVGEGT. CDR3 length equals 16 residues. J lost 12 bases, V lost 6 bases, and 17 bases had no gene match.

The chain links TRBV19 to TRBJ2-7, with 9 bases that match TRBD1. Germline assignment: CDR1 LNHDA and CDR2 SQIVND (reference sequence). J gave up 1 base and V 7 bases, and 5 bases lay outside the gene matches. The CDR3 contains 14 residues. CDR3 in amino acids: CASNNRGPSYEQYF. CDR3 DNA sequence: TGTGCCAGTAACAACAGGGGGCCATCCTACGAGCAGTACTTC.

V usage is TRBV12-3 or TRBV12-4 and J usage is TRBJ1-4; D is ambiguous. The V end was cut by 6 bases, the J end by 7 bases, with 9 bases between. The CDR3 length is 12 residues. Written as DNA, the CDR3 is TGTGCCAGCAGCCGGAGGAGTGAAAAACTGTTTTTT. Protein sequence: CASSRRSEKLFF.

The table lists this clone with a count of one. CDR3 sequence (DNA): TGTGCCAGCAGCACTGGACAGGCTAACTATGGCTACACCTTC. This translates into CASSTGQANYGYTF. The rearrangement links TRBV7-6 to TRBJ1-2, with TRBD1 identical over 7 bases. The CDR3 extends over 14 amino acids. Germline V gives CDR1 SGHVS, CDR2 FNYEAQ. The ends lost 5 bases at V and 0 bases at J; junction bases unmatched: 3.

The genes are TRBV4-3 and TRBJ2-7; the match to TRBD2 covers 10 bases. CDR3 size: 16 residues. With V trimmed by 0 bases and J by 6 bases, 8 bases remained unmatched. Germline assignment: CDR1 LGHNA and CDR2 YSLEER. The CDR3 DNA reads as TGCGCCAGCAGCCAAGATAGCGGGGGGCGGTTTAGCGAGCAGTACTTC. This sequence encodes CASSQDSGGRFSEQYF.

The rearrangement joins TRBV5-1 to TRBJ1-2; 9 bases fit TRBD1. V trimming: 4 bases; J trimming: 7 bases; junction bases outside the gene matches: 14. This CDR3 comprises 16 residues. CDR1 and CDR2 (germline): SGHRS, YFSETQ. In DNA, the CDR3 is TGCGCCAGCAGCCTACAGGGGGCGACCCCCCTGGCTGGCTACACCTTC. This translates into CASSLQGATPLAGYTF.

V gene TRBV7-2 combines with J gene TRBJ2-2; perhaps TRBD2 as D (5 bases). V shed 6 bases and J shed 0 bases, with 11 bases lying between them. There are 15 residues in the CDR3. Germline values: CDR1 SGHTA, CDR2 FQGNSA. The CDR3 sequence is CASSPAAANTGELFF. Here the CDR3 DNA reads TGTGCCAGCAGTCCAGCGGCGGCGAACACCGGGGAGCTGTTTTTT.

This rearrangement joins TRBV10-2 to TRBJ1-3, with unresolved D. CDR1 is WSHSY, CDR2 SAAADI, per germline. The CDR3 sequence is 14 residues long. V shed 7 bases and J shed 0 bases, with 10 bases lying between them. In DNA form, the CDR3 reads TGCGCCAGCAAACAGCTGAACTCTGGAAACACCATATATTTT. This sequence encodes CASKQLNSGNTIYF.

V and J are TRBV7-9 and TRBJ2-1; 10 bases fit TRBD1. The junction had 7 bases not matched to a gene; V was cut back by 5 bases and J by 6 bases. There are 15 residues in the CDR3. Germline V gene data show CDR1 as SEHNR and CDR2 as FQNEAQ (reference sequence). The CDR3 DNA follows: TGTGCCAGCAGCCGGACAGGGGGTTGGGGCAATGAGCAGTTCTTC. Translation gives CASSRTGGWGNEQFF.

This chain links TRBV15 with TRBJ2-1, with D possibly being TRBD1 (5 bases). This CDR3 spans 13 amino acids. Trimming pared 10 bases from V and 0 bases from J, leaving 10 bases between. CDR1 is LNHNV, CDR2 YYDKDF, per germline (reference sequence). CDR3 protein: CASGDSSYNEQFF. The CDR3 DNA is TGTGCCAGCGGAGACAGCTCCTACAATGAGCAGTTCTTC.

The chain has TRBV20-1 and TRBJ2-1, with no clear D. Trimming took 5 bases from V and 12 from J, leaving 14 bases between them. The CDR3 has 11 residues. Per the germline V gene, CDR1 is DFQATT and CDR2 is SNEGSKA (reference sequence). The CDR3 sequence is CSARDAFRQFF. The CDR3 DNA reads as TGCAGTGCTCGCGATGCGTTCCGGCAGTTCTTC.

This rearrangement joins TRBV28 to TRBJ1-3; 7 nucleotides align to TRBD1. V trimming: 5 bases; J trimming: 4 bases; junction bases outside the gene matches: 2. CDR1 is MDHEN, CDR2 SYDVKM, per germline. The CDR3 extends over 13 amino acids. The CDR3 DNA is TGTGCCAGCAGTAGGGGGCAAGGAAACACCATATATTTT. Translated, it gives CASSRGQGNTIYF.

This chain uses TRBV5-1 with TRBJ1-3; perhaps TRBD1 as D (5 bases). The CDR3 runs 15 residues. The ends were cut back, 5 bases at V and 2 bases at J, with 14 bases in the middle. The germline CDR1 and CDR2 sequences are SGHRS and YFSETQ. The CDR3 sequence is CASSSYQGTGNTIYF. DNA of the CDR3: TGCGCCAGCAGTTCGTATCAGGGTACTGGAAACACCATATATTTT.

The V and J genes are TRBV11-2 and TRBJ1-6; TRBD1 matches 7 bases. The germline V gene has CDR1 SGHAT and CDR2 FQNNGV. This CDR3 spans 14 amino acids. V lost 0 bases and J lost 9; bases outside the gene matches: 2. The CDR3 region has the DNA TGTGCCAGCAGCTTAGACGGACAGGTTTCACCCCTCCACTTT. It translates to CASSLDGQVSPLHF.

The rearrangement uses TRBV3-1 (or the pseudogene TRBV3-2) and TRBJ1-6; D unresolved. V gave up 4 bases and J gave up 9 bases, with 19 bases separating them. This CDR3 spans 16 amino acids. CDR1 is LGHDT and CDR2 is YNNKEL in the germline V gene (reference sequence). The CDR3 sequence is CASSPPFGVMGSPLHF. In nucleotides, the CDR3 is TGTGCCAGCAGCCCACCGTTCGGGGTTATGGGTTCACCCCTCCACTTT.

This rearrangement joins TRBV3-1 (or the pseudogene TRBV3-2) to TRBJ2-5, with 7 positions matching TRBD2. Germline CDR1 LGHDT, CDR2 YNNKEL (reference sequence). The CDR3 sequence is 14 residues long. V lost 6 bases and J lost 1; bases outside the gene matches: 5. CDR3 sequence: CASRPAGAQETQYF. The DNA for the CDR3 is TGTGCCAGCAGACCGGCGGGAGCCCAAGAGACCCAGTACTTC.

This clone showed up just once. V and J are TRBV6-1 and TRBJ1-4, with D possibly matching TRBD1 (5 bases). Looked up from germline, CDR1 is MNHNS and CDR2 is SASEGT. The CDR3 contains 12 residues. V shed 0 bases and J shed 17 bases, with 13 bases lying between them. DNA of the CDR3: TGTGCCAGCAGTGAAGCGGGCCAGGGCCGCTTTTTT. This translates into CASSEAGQGRFF.

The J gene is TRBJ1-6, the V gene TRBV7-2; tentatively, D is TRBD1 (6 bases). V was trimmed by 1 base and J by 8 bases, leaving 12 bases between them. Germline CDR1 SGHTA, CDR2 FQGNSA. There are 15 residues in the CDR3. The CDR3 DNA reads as TGTGCCAGCAGCTTAGTCGGCAGGGGAGATTCACCCCTCCACTTT. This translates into CASSLVGRGDSPLHF.